The next 10 T cell receptor beta chains were all read from a single sample in a study of molecular identifiers for immune sequencing clone quantification. One entry per CDR3 protein, called by TCRdb with MiXCR from the PCR reads. The data show 550,000 to 750,000 distinct CDR3 sequences, 15% to 20% seen once. What was sequenced was naive CD8+ T cells from blood, with Jurkat cell RNA spiked in. Subset of the sample: FACS-sorted CD8+CD4-CCR7+CD45RA+ naive T cells. These receptors originate from a human donor in good health. Some libraries in this study had Jurkat cell RNA spiked in.

Details on this clonotype: A read error is possible here, since a much larger clone lies one base away. This rearrangement joins TRBV18 to TRBJ2-3, with 8 positions matching TRBD1. The germline V gene encodes CDR1 KGHSH and CDR2 LQKENI. This CDR3 comprises 15 residues. The CDR3 nucleotides are TGTGCCAGCTCGCCTCCGGGACAGGTCACAGATGCGCAGTATTTT. Translating it yields CASSPPGQVTDAQYF.

This clonotype came up once. Being one base from a much bigger clone, this may be a read error. The chain combines TRBV5-6 with TRBJ2-7; perhaps D is TRBD1 or TRBD2 (5 bases each). Germline V gives CDR1 SGHDT, CDR2 YYEEEE. This CDR3 spans 14 amino acids. V was cut by 3 bases and J by 8 bases, with 18 bases left in between. CDR3 DNA: TGTGCCAGCAGCTCGGGGCTGAACCTTTACAAGCAGTACTTC. It specifies CASSSGLNLYKQYF.

This clonotype has at least ten counts. V usage is TRBV7-2 and J usage is TRBJ2-3; D could derive from TRBD1 or TRBD2 (5 bases each). Germline V CDR1 and CDR2: SGHTA, FQGNSA. Trimming left V 5 bases short and J 4 bases short, with 19 bases between. The CDR3 totals 16 residues. The CDR3 sequence: CASSQVLWGSADTQYF. The CDR3 bases are TGTGCCAGCAGCCAAGTACTATGGGGGAGCGCAGATACGCAGTATTTT.

This clonotype was counted many times. J is TRBJ1-4 and V is TRBV6-5; 8 nucleotides match TRBD1. The CDR3 is made up of 15 amino acids. The V segment lost 5 bases and the J segment 3 bases; nucleotides outside the gene matches: 5. CDR1 MNHEY and CDR2 SVGAGI come from the germline V gene. CDR3 nucleotides: TGTGCCAGCAGTGGCAGGGGGCTTGCTAATGAAAAACTGTTTTTT. It translates to CASSGRGLANEKLFF.

This clonotype has a single count. The chain combines TRBV13 with TRBJ1-2; D unresolved. V gave up 5 bases and J gave up 7 bases, with 20 bases separating them. The CDR3 length is 15 residues. Germline V gene data show CDR1 as PRHDT and CDR2 as FYEKMQ (reference sequence). This CDR3 is CASSESTAEWGGYTF. The CDR3 coding sequence is TGTGCCAGCAGCGAGTCGACTGCTGAATGGGGTGGCTACACCTTC.

The chain combines TRBV12-3 or TRBV12-4 with TRBJ2-2; D possibly corresponds to TRBD2 (6 bases). The CDR3 sequence is 14 residues long. V was cut by 6 bases and J by 0 bases, with 8 bases left in between. Written as DNA, the CDR3 is TGTGCCAGCAGGCCGGGAGCGAACACCGGGGAGCTGTTTTTT. It is translated as CASRPGANTGELFF.

In this sample, this clonotype turned up many times. The V gene is TRBV29-1, the J gene TRBJ2-1; 11 nucleotides align to TRBD2. The CDR3 runs to 17 residues. Germline trimming cut 4 bases from V and 0 bases from J; bases unmatched to any gene: 8. The germline V gene encodes CDR1 SQVTM and CDR2 ANQGSEA. The CDR3 coding sequence is TGCAGCGTTGTATTTACTAGCGGGAGTTTCTCCTACAATGAGCAGTTCTTC. Amino acids: CSVVFTSGSFSYNEQFF.

This clonotype was observed at least ten times. CDR3 sequence (DNA): TGTGCCAGCAGTTTATGGAACAGGGGGAACACTGAAGCTTTCTTT. Translating gives CASSLWNRGNTEAFF. This chain connects TRBV28 to TRBJ1-1; TRBD1 agrees at 7 bases. This CDR3 contains 15 residues. After removal of 0 bases from V and 1 base from J, the junction contained 2 bases not matched to a gene. The germline CDR1 and CDR2 sequences are MDHEN and SYDVKM.

For this clonotype: A read error is possible here, since a much larger clone lies one base away. The rearrangement links TRBV6-5 to TRBJ2-3; maybe TRBD1 (6 bases). The CDR3 has 15 residues. Germline-derived CDR1 and CDR2 are MNHEY and SVGAGI. The CDR3 reads CASSYSQGSTDMQYF. The CDR3 DNA sequence: TGTGCCAGCAGTTACTCACAGGGATCCACAGATATGCAGTATTTT.

This clonotype was found many times. The chain employs TRBV29-1 and TRBJ2-7, with 11 positions matching TRBD2. Germline V lookup: CDR1 SQVTM, CDR2 ANQGSEA. Trimming removed 7 bases from V and 2 bases from J; junction bases left unmatched: 4. This CDR3 has 13 residues. CDR3 in amino acids: CSALAGGAYEQYF. CDR3 DNA: TGCAGCGCCCTAGCGGGAGGTGCCTACGAGCAGTACTTC.